These T cell receptor beta chains were read from a single sample in a study of identical twins. TCRdb reanalysed the 5' RACE reads using MiXCR and keeps one entry per CDR3 protein. There are some 500,000 distinct CDR3 sequences in the sample; 12% to 15% occur only once, and around 0.57% lies in the top ten. The same sample was also studied in work on yellow fever vaccine responses in identical twins.

Sequences were obtained from CD4+ T cells sorted from blood. These receptors came from a woman between 18 and 29 years old in good health. Both conserved end residues are part of each CDR3. Fields, in order: clone size, J gene, D gene, V gene, CDR3 protein, CDR3 DNA. The D gene is left open where the match is weak. Some rows have no size entry. The others give once, few or many, or a class for an expanded clone.

many,TRBJ2-1,TRBD1,TRBV12-3/TRBV12-4,CASRGTGTYNEQFF,TGTGCCAGCAGAGGGACAGGAACCTACAATGAGCAGTTCTTC
few,TRBJ1-6,-,TRBV28,CASSSGARDNSPLHF,TGTGCCAGCAGTTCGGGGGCGAGGGATAATTCACCCCTCCACTTT
few,TRBJ2-7,-,TRBV20-1,CSARQGKVYEQYF,TGCAGTGCTAGACAGGGTAAGGTCTACGAGCAGTACTTC
few,TRBJ2-7,-,TRBV29-1,CSVGSDEQYF,TGCAGCGTTGGTAGCGACGAGCAGTACTTC
few,TRBJ2-2,-,TRBV24-1,CATSDPAGNTGELFF,TGTGCCACCAGTGACCCGGCGGGGAACACCGGGGAGCTGTTTTTT
few,TRBJ2-4,-,TRBV20-1,CSAGDIAKNIQYF,TGCAGTGCTGGGGATATAGCCAAAAACATTCAGTACTTC
-,TRBJ1-4,-,TRBV7-9,CASSPDRSNEKLFF,TGTGCCAGCAGCCCAGACAGGAGTAATGAAAAACTGTTTTTT
-,TRBJ2-4,-,TRBV5-1,CASSLGSGIQYF,TGCGCCAGCAGTCTGGGGTCTGGCATTCAGTACTTC
-,TRBJ1-6,-,TRBV5-6,CASSLGKGGGSPLHF,TGTGCCAGCAGCTTGGGTAAAGGGGGAGGCTCACCCCTCCACTTT
-,TRBJ1-4,-,TRBV2,CASSVKRVEKLFF,TGTGCCAGCAGCGTAAAACGTGTCGAAAAACTGTTTTTT
-,TRBJ2-3,-,TRBV18,CASSPLPLSPGDTQYF,TGTGCCAGCTCACCGCTACCACTTTCTCCCGGGGATACGCAGTATTTT
-,TRBJ2-5,-,TRBV5-1,CASSLEAEETQYF,TGCGCCAGCAGCTTGGAGGCCGAAGAGACCCAGTACTTC
few,TRBJ1-2,-,TRBV6-1,CASSDWGIGYGYTF,TGTGCCAGCAGTGATTGGGGAATCGGGTATGGCTACACCTTC
-,TRBJ2-7,-,TRBV7-2,CASSLAHTVYEQYF,TGTGCCAGCAGCTTAGCTCATACAGTCTACGAGCAGTACTTC
-,TRBJ2-3,-,TRBV6-4,CASSVMGGTDTQYF,TGTGCCAGCAGCGTAATGGGGGGAACAGATACGCAGTATTTT
few,TRBJ2-2,-,TRBV3-1,CASNQGPGELFF,TGTGCCAGCAACCAAGGCCCCGGGGAGCTGTTTTTT
-,TRBJ2-2,-,TRBV3-1,CASSFGPTGELFF,TGTGCCAGCAGCTTCGGTCCCACCGGGGAGCTGTTTTTT
many,TRBJ2-1,TRBD2,TRBV7-9,CASSPTSGGAYNEQFF,TGTGCCAGCAGCCCAACTAGCGGGGGGGCCTACAATGAGCAGTTCTTC
-,TRBJ2-7,TRBD2,TRBV7-2,CASSLVPGLAGREQYF,TGTGCCAGCAGCTTAGTGCCGGGACTAGCGGGGCGCGAGCAGTACTTC
few,TRBJ2-1,-,TRBV11-3,CASSLGGNPNNEQFF,TGTGCCAGCAGCTTGGGGGGCAATCCGAACAATGAGCAGTTCTTC
-,TRBJ1-6,-,TRBV5-5,CASSLAGISHSPLHF,TGTGCCAGCAGCTTGGCAGGTATTAGTCATTCACCCCTCCACTTT
-,TRBJ2-3,-,TRBV27,CASSFGRLTDTQYF,TGTGCCAGCAGTTTCGGACGACTCACAGATACGCAGTATTTT
few,TRBJ2-5,TRBD2,TRBV7-2,CASSLGGEKTQYF,TGTGCCAGCAGCCTGGGGGGGGAAAAGACCCAGTACTTC
-,TRBJ2-2,-,TRBV12-3/TRBV12-4,CASRRDSLARAGELFF,TGTGCCAGCCGGCGGGACAGCCTTGCTCGGGCCGGGGAGCTGTTTTTT
-,TRBJ2-5,-,TRBV20-1,CSAREGGPQETQYF,TGCAGTGCTAGAGAGGGGGGGCCGCAAGAGACCCAGTACTTC
few,TRBJ2-1,-,TRBV6-1,CASSDGHHTDNEQFF,TGTGCCAGCAGTGACGGACATCATACGGACAATGAGCAGTTCTTC
few,TRBJ2-7,-,TRBV6-1,CATSPSDSYEQYF,TGTGCCACCTCCCCTAGCGACTCCTACGAGCAGTACTTC
few,TRBJ2-3,TRBD2,TRBV7-2,CASSGSGRAGDTQYF,TGTGCCAGCAGCGGTAGCGGGAGGGCAGGTGATACGCAGTATTTT
-,TRBJ1-6,-,TRBV20-1,CSARDSAPPLHF,TGCAGTGCTAGAGATTCGGCCCCACCCCTCCACTTT
few,TRBJ1-1,TRBD1,TRBV18,CASSPDRALNTEAFF,TGTGCCAGCTCACCCGACAGGGCCCTGAACACTGAAGCTTTCTTT
few,TRBJ2-2,-,TRBV20-1,CSARGDTNTGELFF,TGCAGTGCTAGAGGGGATACGAACACCGGGGAGCTGTTTTTT
few,TRBJ2-5,-,TRBV20-1,CSATGTEGETQYF,TGCAGCGCTACAGGGACCGAGGGAGAGACCCAGTACTTC
-,TRBJ2-3,-,TRBV9,CASSVWGTSTDTQYF,TGTGCCAGCAGCGTATGGGGGACGAGCACAGATACGCAGTATTTT
-,TRBJ2-1,-,TRBV9,CASSVLGGRSEQFF,TGTGCCAGCAGCGTCCTCGGGGGCCGAAGTGAGCAGTTCTTC
few,TRBJ2-3,TRBD2,TRBV7-8,CASSFGLAGGLSTQYF,TGTGCCAGCAGCTTCGGACTAGCGGGGGGGTTAAGCACGCAGTATTTT
few,TRBJ2-5,TRBD2,TRBV5-1,CASGGGQETQYF,TGCGCCAGTGGGGGGGGCCAAGAGACCCAGTACTTC
-,TRBJ2-2,-,TRBV3-1,CASSQEPQPGELFF,TGTGCCAGCAGCCAAGAACCTCAGCCAGGGGAGCTGTTTTTT
-,TRBJ2-3,TRBD2,TRBV5-1,CASSLGSSGTSGNTQYF,TGCGCCAGCAGCTTGGGTTCTAGCGGGACTAGCGGAAATACGCAGTATTTT
many,TRBJ2-7,TRBD1,TRBV12-3/TRBV12-4,CASSLNRGAHEQYF,TGTGCCAGCAGTTTGAACAGGGGAGCGCACGAGCAGTACTTC
few,TRBJ1-2,-,TRBV7-2,CASSQGRYYGYTF,TGTGCCAGCAGCCAGGGGCGCTACTATGGCTACACCTTC
few,TRBJ2-6,TRBD1,TRBV3-1,CASSQGRGLGANVLTF,TGTGCCAGCAGCCAAGGCAGGGGGCTAGGGGCCAACGTCCTGACTTTC